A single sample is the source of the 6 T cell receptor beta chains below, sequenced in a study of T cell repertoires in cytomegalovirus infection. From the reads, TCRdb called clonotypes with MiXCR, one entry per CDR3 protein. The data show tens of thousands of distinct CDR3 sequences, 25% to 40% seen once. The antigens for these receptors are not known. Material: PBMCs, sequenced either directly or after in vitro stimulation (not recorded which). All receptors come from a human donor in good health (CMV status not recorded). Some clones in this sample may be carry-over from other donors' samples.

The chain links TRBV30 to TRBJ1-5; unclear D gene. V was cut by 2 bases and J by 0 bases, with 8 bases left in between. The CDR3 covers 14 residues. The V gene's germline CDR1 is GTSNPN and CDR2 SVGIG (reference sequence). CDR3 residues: CAWSSPYSNQPQHF. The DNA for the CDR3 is TGTGCCTGGAGTAGCCCCTATAGCAATCAGCCCCAGCATTTT.

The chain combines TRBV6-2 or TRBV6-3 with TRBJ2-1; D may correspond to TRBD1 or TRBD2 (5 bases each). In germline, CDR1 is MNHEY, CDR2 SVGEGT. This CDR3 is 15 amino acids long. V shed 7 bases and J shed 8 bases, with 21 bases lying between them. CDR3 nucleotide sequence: TGTGCCAGCACCACTAGGGGTTTCAATAGGGATGAGCAGTTCTTC. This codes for CASTTRGFNRDEQFF.

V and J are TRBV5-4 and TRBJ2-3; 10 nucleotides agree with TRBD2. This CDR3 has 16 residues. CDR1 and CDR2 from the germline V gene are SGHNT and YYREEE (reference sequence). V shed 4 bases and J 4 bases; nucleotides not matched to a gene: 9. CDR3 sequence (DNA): TGTGCCAGCAGCCCCCCCGGGACTAGCGTTCCAGATACGCAGTATTTT. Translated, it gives CASSPPGTSVPDTQYF.

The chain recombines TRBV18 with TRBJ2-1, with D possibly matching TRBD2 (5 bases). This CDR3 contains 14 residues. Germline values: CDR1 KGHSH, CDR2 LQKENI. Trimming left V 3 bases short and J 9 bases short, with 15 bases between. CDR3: CASSPAGPSGEQFF. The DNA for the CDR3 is TGTGCCAGCTCACCCGCTGGGCCAAGCGGTGAGCAGTTCTTC.

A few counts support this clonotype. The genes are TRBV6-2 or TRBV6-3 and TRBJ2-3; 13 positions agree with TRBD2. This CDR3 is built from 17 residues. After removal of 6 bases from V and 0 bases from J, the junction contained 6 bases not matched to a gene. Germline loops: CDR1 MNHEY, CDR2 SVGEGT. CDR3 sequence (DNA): TGTGCCAGCAGATCGTGGGGACTAGCGGGAAGCACAGATACGCAGTATTTT. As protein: CASRSWGLAGSTDTQYF.

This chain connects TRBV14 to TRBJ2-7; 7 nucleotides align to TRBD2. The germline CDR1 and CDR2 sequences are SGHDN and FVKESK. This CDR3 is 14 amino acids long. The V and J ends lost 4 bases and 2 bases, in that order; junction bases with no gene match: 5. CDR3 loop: CASSPREVTYEQYF. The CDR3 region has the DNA TGTGCCAGCAGCCCCCGGGAGGTCACCTACGAGCAGTACTTC.